A selection of T cell receptor beta chains follows, all from one sample in a study of T-cell reconstitution after alpha-beta-depleted transplantation in children. Via MiXCR, TCRdb re-called the PCR reads, giving one row per CDR3 protein. The sample lists under 250,000 distinct CDR3 sequences; roughly 7.1% were seen once. The sample was PBMCs, taken before TCRalphabeta/CD19-depleted stem cell transplant. The receptors stem from a boy younger than 10 with acute lymphoblastic leukemia, due to receive a stem cell transplant. The CDR3 runs from the conserved cysteine through the conserved F or W. The D gene is left open where the match is weak. Clone size is not always given. Where it is, it says once, few, many or a class for expanded clones.

abundance	v_gene	j_gene	d_gene	CDR3nt	CDR3aa
many	TRBV12-3/TRBV12-4	TRBJ2-3	.	TGTGCCAGCAATCGGGACCGCACAGATACGCAGTATTTT	CASNRDRTDTQYF
many	TRBV9	TRBJ2-3	TRBD2	TGTGCCAGCAGCGCTCCAGGGACTAGCGGCCTTGATACGCAGTATTTT	CASSAPGTSGLDTQYF
.	TRBV20-1	TRBJ2-2	TRBD1	TGCAGTGCTAGAGATGAATGGGGGACAGGGACGAACACCGGGGAGCTGTTTTTT	CSARDEWGTGTNTGELFF
few	TRBV6-5	TRBJ2-1	.	TGTGCCAGCAGGACGACAGGCGGCCTTGAGTTCTTC	CASRTTGGLEFF
.	TRBV7-8	TRBJ1-1	.	TGTGCCAGCAGCTTAAGGCTTCAGGACGGTCGGGGGACTGAAGCTTTCTTT	CASSLRLQDGRGTEAFF
few	TRBV28	TRBJ2-2	.	TGTGCCAGCAGTAGTATTTCACAGCCTAACACCGGGGAGCTGTTTTTT	CASSSISQPNTGELFF
.	TRBV5-1	TRBJ1-6	.	TGCGCCAGCAGCTTGGAAGGTTTTAATTCACCCCTCCACTTT	CASSLEGFNSPLHF
many	TRBV12-3/TRBV12-4	TRBJ1-5	.	TGTGCCAGCAGCGACGGCCGGGGTCCCCATCAGCCCCAGCATTTT	CASSDGRGPHQPQHF
.	TRBV29-1	TRBJ1-1	.	TGCAGCGTCGGAAGAGGGATTTCCGAAGCTTTCTTT	CSVGRGISEAFF
.	TRBV5-1	TRBJ2-7	.	TGCGCCAGCAGCGGAGGGGGTTTACACGAGCAGTACTTC	CASSGGGLHEQYF
.	TRBV5-1	TRBJ2-1	.	TGCGCCAGCAGCTTGGCATGGGCTGAGCAGTTCTTC	CASSLAWAEQFF
many	TRBV29-1	TRBJ1-4	.	TGCAGCGCTGGACTTTTGGAAAATGAAAAACTGTTTTTT	CSAGLLENEKLFF
.	TRBV28	TRBJ2-7	TRBD1	TGTTCCAGCAAACATACAGGGGACTACGAGCAGTACTTC	CSSKHTGDYEQYF
many	TRBV7-9	TRBJ2-1	TRBD1	TGTGCAGGAAAACCGAGGACAGGGGGCCGGGAAAAGTTCTTC	CAGKPRTGGREKFF
medium-sized	TRBV28	TRBJ1-6	.	TGTGCCAGCAGCACCCGGAGGGCCAATTCACCCCTCCACTTT	CASSTRRANSPLHF
.	TRBV19	TRBJ1-1	.	TGTGCCAGTAGTATCTCGGGCAGCTCAAGAAAAGTGAACACTGAAGCTTTCTTT	CASSISGSSRKVNTEAFF
many	TRBV29-1	TRBJ2-1	.	TGCAGCGTTGAAGGGGCTAGCGAACGCAATGAGCAGTTCTTC	CSVEGASERNEQFF
few	TRBV19	TRBJ1-2	TRBD1	TGTGCCAGTGGCGGTGTAGGGGGCTCTGGCTACACCTTC	CASGGVGGSGYTF
.	TRBV27	TRBJ2-7	TRBD1	TGTGCCAGCAGTTTAGTTGAACATACAGGGGCGATCTGGCACAGGGGCGAGCAGTACTTC	CASSLVEHTGAIWHRGEQYF
many	TRBV7-2	TRBJ1-6	.	TGTGCCAGCAGCTTCGAGAGCTCCTATAATTCACCCCTCCACTTT	CASSFESSYNSPLHF
few	TRBV14	TRBJ1-6	.	TGTGCCAGCAGCCAAGAAGTCTTATCGTCACCCCTCCACTTT	CASSQEVLSSPLHF
many	TRBV29-1	TRBJ1-3	.	TGCAGCGTTTGGGTAATGGGAGACACCATATATTTT	CSVWVMGDTIYF
many	TRBV5-5	TRBJ1-1	.	TGTGCCAGCAGCTTAGGATGGGTAATTGATGAAGCTTTCTTT	CASSLGWVIDEAFF
many	TRBV20-1	TRBJ2-1	.	TGCAGTGCTAGAGATTTCAATGAGCAGTTCTTC	CSARDFNEQFF
many	TRBV7-9	TRBJ1-4	.	TGTGCCAGCAGCTCCCAAAGAGGGGTAGGGGCGCATGAAAAACTGTTTTTT	CASSSQRGVGAHEKLFF
.	TRBV12-3/TRBV12-4	TRBJ1-6	.	TGTGCCAGCAGTTTGGGGGGGCGCGATTCACCCCTCCACTTT	CASSLGGRDSPLHF
many	TRBV6-2/TRBV6-3	TRBJ1-2	.	TGTGCCAGCAGTTACTCCCCAAACTATGGCTACACCTTC	CASSYSPNYGYTF
many	TRBV6-4	TRBJ2-1	TRBD2	TGTGCCAGCAGTGAAGTGTCTAGCGGGTACAATGAGCAGTTCTTC	CASSEVSSGYNEQFF
many	TRBV20-1	TRBJ2-3	.	TGCAGTGCTAGAGGGGGGGCCAGCACAGATACGCAGTATTTT	CSARGGASTDTQYF
.	TRBV4-3	TRBJ1-1	.	TGCGCCAGCAGCCAAGTCTACGACACTGAAGCTTTCTTT	CASSQVYDTEAFF
few	TRBV2	TRBJ1-2	TRBD1	TGTGCCAGTACTGGGCCGGAACAGGGGATTCCTGGCTACACCTTC	CASTGPEQGIPGYTF
once	TRBV5-1	TRBJ2-7	TRBD2	TGCGCCAGCAGCCAAGATACAGCGGGGGTTCTTGTGTCCTACGAGCAGTACTTC	CASSQDTAGVLVSYEQYF
few	TRBV12-3/TRBV12-4	TRBJ1-2	.	TGTGCCAGCAGTCTTCCCGTGGACCGGTGGAGCGGCTACACCTTC	CASSLPVDRWSGYTF
.	TRBV27	TRBJ2-7	TRBD1	TGTGCCAGCTCAGCCGGGACAGGGTTCCGCGAGCAGTACTTC	CASSAGTGFREQYF
.	TRBV7-2	TRBJ1-6	.	TGTGCCAGCAGCCCGGCGGGGGGTGGTTCACCCCTCCACTTT	CASSPAGGGSPLHF
many	TRBV20-1	TRBJ2-7	.	TGCAGTGCTAGAGGGGACACTCCCTACGAGCAGTACTTC	CSARGDTPYEQYF
few	TRBV28	TRBJ1-2	TRBD1	TGTGCCAGCAGTTCGGGACAGGGGGCAGGAAGGTATGGCTACACCTTC	CASSSGQGAGRYGYTF
.	TRBV28	TRBJ1-4	TRBD1	TGTGCCAGCAGTCAAGTCGACAGGGGAGGGGAAAAACTGTTTTTT	CASSQVDRGGEKLFF
many	TRBV20-1	TRBJ1-2	.	TGCAGTGCTAGAGATATGTCCACGCAGTTCAGTCACTTC	CSARDMSTQFSHF
many	TRBV2	TRBJ1-5	TRBD1	TGTGCCAGCTCGGGGGGACAGGGTATCTATCAGCCCCAGCATTTT	CASSGGQGIYQPQHF
many	TRBV7-2	TRBJ2-2	.	TGTGCCAGCAGCATACAACTCGACAGCCAGAACACCGGGGAGCTGTTTTTT	CASSIQLDSQNTGELFF
many	TRBV9	TRBJ1-1	.	TGTGCCAGCAGCGTAGGTGGGGGCCCCACTGAAGCTTTCTTT	CASSVGGGPTEAFF
few	TRBV5-4	TRBJ2-1	TRBD1	TGTGCCAGCAGCTTTCCGGGACAGGGGGTCGATGAGCAGTTCTTC	CASSFPGQGVDEQFF
few	TRBV7-9	TRBJ2-2	.	TGTGCCAGCTCCGGCGGGTGGGGCCGGGCGAACACCGGGGAGCTGTTTTTT	CASSGGWGRANTGELFF
many	TRBV12-3/TRBV12-4	TRBJ1-4	.	TGTGCCAGCAGTTTTGTGGTGGAGAAACTGTTTTTT	CASSFVVEKLFF
few	TRBV28	TRBJ1-2	TRBD1	TGTGCCAGCAGGGGGGACAGGGTCTATGGCTACACCTTC	CASRGDRVYGYTF
.	TRBV11-2	TRBJ2-7	.	TGTGCCAGCAGCTTAGGGGCGGTAACCTACGAGCAGTACTTC	CASSLGAVTYEQYF